This T cell receptor beta chain was retrieved from a study of T cells in localized non-small cell lung cancer. Neighboring lung without atypia was obtained no less than 2 cm from the tumor margin. This clone was seen a handful of times. Its specificity is not known. CDR1 is MNHGY and CDR2 is SAAAGT in the germline V gene. The CDR3 is 14 residues long. Trimming at V came to 6 bases and at J to 5 bases, leaving 6 bases not matched to a gene. TCRdb's table, derived via immunoSEQ multiplex PCR, lists solely in-frame clones and lacks some. The repertoire holds around 1,600 clones, with around 35% as singletons. Study-wide results and limits: Compared with tumor, uninvolved adjacent lung displayed greater T cell clonality, ranking highest overall.

This TCR derives from a female donor of 60 years or more with stage II squamous cell lung carcinoma. The chain recombines TRBV6-8 with TRBJ2-5, with 10 bases identical to TRBD1. Sequencing used normal lung tissue next to the tumor, obtained before any cancer treatment. CDR3 in DNA: TGTGCCAGCAGCAGGACAGGGGGGATTGAGACCCAGTACTTC. This codes for CASSRTGGIETQYF.